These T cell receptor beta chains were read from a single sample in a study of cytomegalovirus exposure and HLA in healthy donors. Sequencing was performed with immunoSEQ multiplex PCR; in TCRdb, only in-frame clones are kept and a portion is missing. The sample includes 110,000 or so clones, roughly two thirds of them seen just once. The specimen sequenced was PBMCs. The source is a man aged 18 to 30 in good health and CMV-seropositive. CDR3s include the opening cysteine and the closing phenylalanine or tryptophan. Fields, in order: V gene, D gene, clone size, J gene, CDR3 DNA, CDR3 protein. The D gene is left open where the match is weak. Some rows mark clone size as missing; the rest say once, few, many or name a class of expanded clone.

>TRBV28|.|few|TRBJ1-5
TGTGCCAGCAGTTTAGTGACAGCCTGGGAGCCCCAGCATTTT
CASSLVTAWEPQHF
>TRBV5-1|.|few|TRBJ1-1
TGCGCCAGCAGCTTGGATGGACAGATGAACACTGAAGCTTTCTTT
CASSLDGQMNTEAFF
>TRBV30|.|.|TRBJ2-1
TGTGCCTGGACCTCCGGACGCGGGAACAATGAGCAGTTCTTC
CAWTSGRGNNEQFF
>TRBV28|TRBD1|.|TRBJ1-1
TGTGCCAGCAGTCCCCCGGACAGGGCCGGCACTGAAGCTTTCTTT
CASSPPDRAGTEAFF
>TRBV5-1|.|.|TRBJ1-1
TGCGCCAGCAACCAACAGGGTGGAGGTCGGACTTTCTTT
CASNQQGGGRTFF
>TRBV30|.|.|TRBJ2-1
TGTGCCTGGAGGGTAGCTGGACTCGGCTCCTACAATGAGCAGTTCTTC
CAWRVAGLGSYNEQFF
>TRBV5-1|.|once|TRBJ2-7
TGCGCCAGCAGCGCTAGCAGAGAGCAGTACTTC
CASSASREQYF
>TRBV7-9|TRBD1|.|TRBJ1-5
TGTGCCAGCAGCTCCTCGGACAGGGGAAATCAGCCCCAGCATTTT
CASSSSDRGNQPQHF
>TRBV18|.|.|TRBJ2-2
TGTGCCAGCTCACCACGGACTACCAGCGCGAACACCGGGGAGCTGTTTTTT
CASSPRTTSANTGELFF
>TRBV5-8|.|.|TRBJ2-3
TGTGCCAGCAGCTTTGGGCGGGCAGATACGCAGTATTTT
CASSFGRADTQYF
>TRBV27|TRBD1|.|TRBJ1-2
TGTGCCAGCAGACAGGGGGTTGACTCCGGCTATGGCTACACCTTC
CASRQGVDSGYGYTF
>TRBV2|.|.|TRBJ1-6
TGTGCCAGCAGTGAAGTTCAACCCCTCCACTTT
CASSEVQPLHF
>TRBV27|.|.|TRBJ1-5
TGTGCCAGCAGTATAAGGGGCCGACAGCCCCAGCATTTT
CASSIRGRQPQHF
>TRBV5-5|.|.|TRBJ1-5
TGTGCCAGCAGCTTGGTGTCTACCAGCAATCAGCCCCAGCATTTT
CASSLVSTSNQPQHF
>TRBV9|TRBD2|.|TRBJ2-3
TGTGCCAGCAGCGCTAGACTAGCGGGGACGCGTGGCACAGATACGCAGTATTTT
CASSARLAGTRGTDTQYF
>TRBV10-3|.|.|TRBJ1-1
TGTGCCATCAGTGCGAACACGAACACTGAAGCTTTCTTT
CAISANTNTEAFF
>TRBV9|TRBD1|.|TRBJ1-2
TGTGCCAGTACGCTAACCGGGACAGGGAACTATGGCTACACCTTC
CASTLTGTGNYGYTF
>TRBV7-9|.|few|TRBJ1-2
TGTGCCAGCAGTCTACAGGGAAACTATGGCTACACCTTC
CASSLQGNYGYTF
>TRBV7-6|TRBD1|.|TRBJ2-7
TGTGCCAGCAGTCCTACGGGACAGGGGGCCCTCCTTAGTACCTACGAGCAGTACTTC
CASSPTGQGALLSTYEQYF
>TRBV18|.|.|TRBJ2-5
TGTGCCAGCTCACTGTCTCGCGGTGGGGAGACCCAGTACTTC
CASSLSRGGETQYF
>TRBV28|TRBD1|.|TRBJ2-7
TGTGCCAGCAGTTTCGACCCTTCGACAGGGGAGTACGAGCAGTACTTC
CASSFDPSTGEYEQYF
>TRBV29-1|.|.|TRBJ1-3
TGCAGCGTTGAAGATCAGGGCAGGGGAAACACCATATATTTT
CSVEDQGRGNTIYF